What follows describes a single TCR beta chain. Antigen unknown. This specimen comes from a study of identical twins. The ends lost 0 bases at V and 8 bases at J; junction bases unmatched: 8. The CDR3 length is 16 residues. The V gene's germline CDR1 is SGHTA and CDR2 FQGNSA. A universal primer site was created by template switching, with the cDNA bearing unique molecular identifiers. TCRdb re-analysed the 5' RACE reads in MiXCR, keeping a single row per CDR3 protein. Of some 1,700,000 distinct CDR3 sequences listed, around 29% are singletons. Whole-study results and caveats: It was possible that invariant MAIT and iNKT cells partly confounded the zero-insertion analyses. Cross-sectional statistical analysis was relied on for the conclusions, without the same donors being followed.

With no exceptions, donors were healthy Caucasians. Input material: cord blood. This clonotype was obtained from a newborn girl in good health. This chain joins TRBV7-2 and TRBJ1-4; 8 bases align to TRBD1. The CDR3 nucleotides read TGTGCCAGCAGCTTAGCCGGGGGACAGGCAAACGAAAAACTGTTTTTT. Its protein product is CASSLAGGQANEKLFF.